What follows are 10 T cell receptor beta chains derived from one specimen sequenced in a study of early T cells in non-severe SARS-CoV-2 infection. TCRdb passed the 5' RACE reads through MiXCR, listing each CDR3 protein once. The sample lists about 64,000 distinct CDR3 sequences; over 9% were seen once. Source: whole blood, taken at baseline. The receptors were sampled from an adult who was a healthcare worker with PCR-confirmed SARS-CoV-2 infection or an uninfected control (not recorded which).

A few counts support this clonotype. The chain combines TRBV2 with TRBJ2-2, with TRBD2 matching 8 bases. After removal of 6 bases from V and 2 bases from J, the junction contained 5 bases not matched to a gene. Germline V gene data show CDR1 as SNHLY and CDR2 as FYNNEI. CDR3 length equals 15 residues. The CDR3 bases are TGTGCCAGCAGGCCAGCGGGGGTTAACACCGGGGAGCTGTTTTTT. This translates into CASRPAGVNTGELFF.

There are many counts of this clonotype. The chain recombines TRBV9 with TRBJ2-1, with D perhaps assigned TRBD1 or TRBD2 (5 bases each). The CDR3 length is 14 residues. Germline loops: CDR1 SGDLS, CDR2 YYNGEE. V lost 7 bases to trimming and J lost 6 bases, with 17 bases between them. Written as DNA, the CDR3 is TGTGCCAGCGCCTTACTAGGGACCGCCAATGAGCAGTTCTTC. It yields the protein CASALLGTANEQFF. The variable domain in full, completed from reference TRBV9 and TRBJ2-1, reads DSGVTQTPKHLITATGQRVTLRCSPRSGDLSVYWYQQSLDQGLQFLIQYYNGEERAKGNILERFSAQQFPDLHSELNLSSLELGDSALYFCASALLGTANEQFFGPGTRLTVL.

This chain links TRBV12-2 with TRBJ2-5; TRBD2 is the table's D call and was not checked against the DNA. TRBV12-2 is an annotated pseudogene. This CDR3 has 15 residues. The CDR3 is CASRLGPRVQETQYF. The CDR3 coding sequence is TGTGCAAGTCGCCTAGGCCCTAGGGTCCAAGAGACCCAGTACTTC.

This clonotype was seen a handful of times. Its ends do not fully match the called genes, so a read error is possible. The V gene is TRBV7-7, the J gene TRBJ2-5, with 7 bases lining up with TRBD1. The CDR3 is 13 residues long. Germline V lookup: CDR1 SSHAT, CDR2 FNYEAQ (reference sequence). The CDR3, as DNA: TGTGCTAGCAGTATTACAGGGGCTGAGACCCAGTACTTC. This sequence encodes CASSITGAETQYF.

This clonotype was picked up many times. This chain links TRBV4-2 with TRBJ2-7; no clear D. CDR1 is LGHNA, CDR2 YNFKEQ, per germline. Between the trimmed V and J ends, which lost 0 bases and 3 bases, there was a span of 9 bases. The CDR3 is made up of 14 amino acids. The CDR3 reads CASSQDLLNYEQYF. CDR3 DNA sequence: TGTGCCAGCAGCCAAGATCTTCTGAACTACGAGCAGTACTTC.

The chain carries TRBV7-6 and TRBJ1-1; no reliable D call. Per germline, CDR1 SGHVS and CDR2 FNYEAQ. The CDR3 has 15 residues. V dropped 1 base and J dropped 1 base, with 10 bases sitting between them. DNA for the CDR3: TGTGCCAGCAGCTTAGTCGTGAACAGGAACACTGAAGCTTTCTTT. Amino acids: CASSLVVNRNTEAFF.

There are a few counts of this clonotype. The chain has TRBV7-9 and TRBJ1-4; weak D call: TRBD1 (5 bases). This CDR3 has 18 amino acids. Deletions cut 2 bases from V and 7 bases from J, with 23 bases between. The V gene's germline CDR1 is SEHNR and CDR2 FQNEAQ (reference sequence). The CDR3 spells CASSLSPWPGNRIEKLFF. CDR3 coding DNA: TGTGCCAGCAGCTTATCGCCCTGGCCAGGGAACCGGATTGAAAAACTGTTTTTT.

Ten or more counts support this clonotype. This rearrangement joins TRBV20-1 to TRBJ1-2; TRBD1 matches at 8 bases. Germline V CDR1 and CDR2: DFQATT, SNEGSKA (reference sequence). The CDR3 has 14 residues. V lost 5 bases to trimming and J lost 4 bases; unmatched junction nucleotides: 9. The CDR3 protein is CSALPRQGSYGYTF. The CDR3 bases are TGCAGTGCTCTACCACGACAGGGGAGCTATGGCTACACCTTC.

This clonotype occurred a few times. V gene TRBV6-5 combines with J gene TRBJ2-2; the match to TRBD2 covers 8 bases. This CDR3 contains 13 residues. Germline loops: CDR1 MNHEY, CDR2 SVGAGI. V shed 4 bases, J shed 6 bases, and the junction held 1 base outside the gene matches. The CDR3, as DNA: TGTGCCAGCAGTTCGGGACTAGCCGGGGAGCTGTTTTTT. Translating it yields CASSSGLAGELFF.

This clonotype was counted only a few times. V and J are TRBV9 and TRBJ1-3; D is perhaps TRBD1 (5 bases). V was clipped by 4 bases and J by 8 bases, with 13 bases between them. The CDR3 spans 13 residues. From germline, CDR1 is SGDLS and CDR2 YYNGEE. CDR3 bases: TGTGCCAGCAGCTGGAGGGGATCAGACACCATATATTTT. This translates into CASSWRGSDTIYF.